The clone carrying this TCR beta chain was found a few times. Its specificity is unknown. The record originates from a study of post-analysis software for immune sequencing data. Sequencing libraries made from TCR beta cDNA carried unique molecular identifiers. TCRdb reprocessed the PCR reads via MiXCR and lists one record per CDR3 protein. The profile shows fewer than 850,000 distinct CDR3 sequences, 25% to 30% of them singletons. Broader study findings: Five or six TRBV segments appeared more often in patients than in controls, and TRBV5-6, TRBV5-1 and TRBV20-1 were among these.

From germline, CDR1 is SGHRS and CDR2 YFSETQ. Deletions cut 1 base from V and 4 bases from J, with 3 bases between. The CDR3 length is 13 residues. What was sequenced was blood. This clonotype originated in a girl aged 5-17 years with multiple sclerosis. The V gene is TRBV5-1, the J gene TRBJ2-6, with D uncertain. The CDR3 bases are TGCGCCAGCAGCTTGTGGGGGGCCAACGTCCTGACTTTC. It is translated as CASSLWGANVLTF.